The sample holds one count of the clone carrying this TCR beta chain. What it recognizes is unknown. This sample was included in a study of cytomegalovirus exposure and HLA in healthy donors. Whole-study results and caveats: There were three CMV-associated chains whose specificity for CMV antigens was confirmed in vitro. Using the classifier, cytomegalovirus status was reportedly diagnosed with high specificity and sensitivity.

PCR used 60 Vbeta primers and 13 Jbeta primers. Clones were read by immunoSEQ multiplex PCR, and TCRdb kept only the in-frame ones, dropping some. Of tens of thousands of clones listed, less than 80% are singletons. The germline V and J ends were trimmed by 5 bases and 5 bases, with 16 bases remaining between them. The CDR3 runs 15 residues. Germline V gene data show CDR1 as SGHVS and CDR2 as FNYEAQ. This rearrangement joins TRBV7-6 to TRBJ1-5; tentative D call: TRBD1 (5 bases). The receptor was derived from a woman between 40 and 55 years old in good health and CMV-seropositive. The specimen was PBMCs. The CDR3 DNA reads TGTGCCAGCAGCCCCCGGGCGGGGGGGGATCAGCCCCAGCATTTT. This gives the protein CASSPRAGGDQPQHF.